A single T cell receptor (beta chain) is shown here with its context. Its antigen is not known. Produced via immunoSEQ multiplex PCR; TCRdb's table is partial and in-frame only. This sample yields approximately 240,000 clones, of which 70% to 90% are seen a single time; about 11% belongs to the top ten. As to treatment: around 19 received Ad26.COV2.S at low or high dose, single or two shots; roughly five received placebo; per-sample allocation not given. Following the first vaccine or placebo injection, samples were taken on day 63. The donor was a Boston adult aged 18-55 years. The entry originates in a study of Ad26.COV2.S vaccination and SARS-CoV-2 variants. Study-level information: Ad26.COV2.S shots went into the muscle once or twice, 56 days apart. Study observations and caveats: CD8+ and CD4+ T cells specific for spike reportedly responded with substantial breadth after vaccination.

This receptor was obtained from a person aged 18-65 years who received the Ad26.COV2.S COVID-19 vaccine or a placebo. Sequencing was performed on peripheral blood, taken in a trial of Ad26.COV2.S vaccine versus placebo.

CDR3 bases: TGTGCCACCAGCAGAGATGGGAATAGCAATCAGCCCCAGCATTTT. This codes for CATSRDGNSNQPQHF. The J gene is TRBJ1-5, the V gene TRBV15; D not certain. V was pared by 0 bases and J by 0 bases, with 6 bases between. CDR1 and CDR2 from the germline V gene are LNHNV and YYDKDF (reference sequence). This CDR3 has 15 residues.